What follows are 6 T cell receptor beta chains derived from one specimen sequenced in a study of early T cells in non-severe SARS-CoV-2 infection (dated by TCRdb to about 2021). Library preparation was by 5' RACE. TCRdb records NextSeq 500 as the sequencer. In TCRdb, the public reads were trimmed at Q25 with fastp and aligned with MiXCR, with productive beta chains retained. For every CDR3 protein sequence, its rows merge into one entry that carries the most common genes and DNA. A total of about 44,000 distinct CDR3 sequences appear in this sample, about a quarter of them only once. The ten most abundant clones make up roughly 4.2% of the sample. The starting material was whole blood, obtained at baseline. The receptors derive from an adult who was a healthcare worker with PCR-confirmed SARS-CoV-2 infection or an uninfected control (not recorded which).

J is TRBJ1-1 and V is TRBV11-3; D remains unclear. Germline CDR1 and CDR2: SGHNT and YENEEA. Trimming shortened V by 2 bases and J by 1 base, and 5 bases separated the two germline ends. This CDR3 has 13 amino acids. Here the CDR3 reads CASSLYGNTEAFF. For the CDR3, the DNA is TGTGCCAGCAGCTTATACGGGAACACTGAAGCTTTCTTT.

The CDR3 reads CASSFPDKNQPQHF. In nucleotides, the CDR3 is TGTGCCAGCAGTTTCCCAGACAAGAATCAGCCCCAGCATTTT. The J gene is TRBJ1-5, the V gene TRBV12-3 or TRBV12-4; no definite D call. The CDR3 totals 14 residues. The V end was cut by 3 bases, the J end by 4 bases, with 10 bases between.

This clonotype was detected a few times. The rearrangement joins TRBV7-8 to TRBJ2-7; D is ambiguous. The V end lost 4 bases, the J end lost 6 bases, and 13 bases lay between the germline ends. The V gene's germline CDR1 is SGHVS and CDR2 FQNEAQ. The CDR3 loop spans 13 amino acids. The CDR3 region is CASSSGHVGEQYF. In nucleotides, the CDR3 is TGTGCCAGCAGCTCTGGGCATGTGGGCGAGCAGTACTTC.

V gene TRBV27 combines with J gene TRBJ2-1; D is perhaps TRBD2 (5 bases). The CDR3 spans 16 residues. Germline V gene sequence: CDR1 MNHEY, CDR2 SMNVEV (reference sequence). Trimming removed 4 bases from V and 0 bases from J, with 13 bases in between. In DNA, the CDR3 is TGTGCCAGCAGTTCAAGAGCTACTAGCTCCTACAATGAGCAGTTCTTC. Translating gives CASSSRATSSYNEQFF.

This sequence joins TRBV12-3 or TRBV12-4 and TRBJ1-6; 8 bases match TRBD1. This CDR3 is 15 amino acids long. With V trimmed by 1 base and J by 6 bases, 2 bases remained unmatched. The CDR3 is CASSLGDRRNSPLHF. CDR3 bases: TGTGCCAGCAGTTTAGGGGACAGGCGTAATTCACCCCTCCACTTT.

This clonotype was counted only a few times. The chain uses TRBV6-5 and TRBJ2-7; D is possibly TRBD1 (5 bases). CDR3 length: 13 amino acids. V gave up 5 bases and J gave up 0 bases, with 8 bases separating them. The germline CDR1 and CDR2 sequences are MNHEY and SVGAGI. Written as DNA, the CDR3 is TGTGCCAGCAGTCTGACAGACTCCTACGAGCAGTACTTC. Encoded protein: CASSLTDSYEQYF.